Listed below are T cell receptor beta chains from one sample, sequenced in a study of CD8+CD57+ T cells in acquired aplastic anemia. TCRdb reprocessed the reads with MiXCR, giving one entry per CDR3 protein. The data contain about 130,000 distinct CDR3 sequences, 40% to 45% of them singletons. Material: sorted CD4+, CD8+, or CD8+CD57+ T cells (not recorded which) from PBMCs. These receptors were obtained from a human donor in good health, serving as a control. The CDR3 runs from the conserved cysteine through the conserved F or W. A D gene is named only where the DNA matches it firmly. Only some rows state a clone size, as once, few, many or a class for expanded clones.

16	TRBD2	many	TRBV9	TRBJ2-1	CASSVTSSGIPNEQFF	TGTGCCAGCAGCGTCACTTCAAGCGGGATCCCAAATGAGCAGTTCTTC
14	TRBD2	-	TRBV2	TRBJ2-5	CASSHRTSQETQYF	TGTGCCAGCAGTCATAGGACTAGCCAAGAGACCCAGTACTTC
15	-	-	TRBV7-2	TRBJ1-6	CASSLVGGTNSPLHF	TGTGCCAGCAGCTTAGTAGGAGGGACAAATTCACCCCTCCACTTT
14	-	many	TRBV2	TRBJ2-3	CASSIFGKTDTQYF	TGTGCCAGCAGCATCTTCGGGAAAACAGATACGCAGTATTTT
15	-	-	TRBV20-1	TRBJ2-1	CSARGRGDIFDEQFF	TGCAGTGCTAGAGGACGGGGGGACATCTTCGATGAGCAGTTCTTC
17	TRBD2	many	TRBV10-3	TRBJ2-1	CAISWTSGLQQRNEQFF	TGTGCCATCAGTTGGACTAGCGGCCTCCAACAGCGGAATGAGCAGTTCTTC
14	TRBD2	-	TRBV25-1	TRBJ2-1	CASSPSGAYNEQFF	TGTGCCAGCAGTCCCAGCGGGGCCTACAATGAGCAGTTCTTC
12	-	-	TRBV9	TRBJ2-3	CASGRGADTQYF	TGTGCCAGCGGAAGAGGGGCAGATACGCAGTATTTT
17	TRBD2	many	TRBV4-1	TRBJ2-7	CASSQDRSGGRAYEQYF	TGCGCCAGCAGCCAAGATCGGTCGGGCGGGAGAGCCTACGAGCAGTACTTC
14	-	-	TRBV19	TRBJ1-5	CASSPGGPNQPQHF	TGTGCCAGCTCCCCCGGGGGCCCCAATCAGCCCCAGCATTTT
15	TRBD2	-	TRBV20-1	TRBJ2-3	CSAREAGVRTDTQYF	TGCAGTGCTAGGGAAGCGGGAGTCAGGACAGATACGCAGTATTTT
12	-	once	TRBV11-2	TRBJ1-1	CASSRGETEAFF	TGTGCCAGCAGCAGAGGGGAAACTGAAGCTTTCTTT
14	-	many	TRBV7-2	TRBJ2-7	CASSSTGISYEQYF	TGTGCCAGCAGCTCCACAGGGATCTCCTACGAGCAGTACTTC
13	-	many	TRBV11-3	TRBJ2-7	CAGSFLGAYEQYF	TGTGCCGGCAGCTTCTTGGGGGCCTACGAGCAGTACTTC
14	-	-	TRBV19	TRBJ1-5	CASWETGGNQPQHF	TGTGCCAGTTGGGAGACAGGAGGCAATCAGCCCCAGCATTTT
17	TRBD1	-	TRBV2	TRBJ2-6	CASSRQGASSGANVLTF	TGTGCCAGCAGTAGGCAGGGGGCTAGCTCCGGGGCCAACGTCCTGACTTTC
14	-	-	TRBV20-1	TRBJ2-7	CSARSSGAGGEQYF	TGCAGTGCTAGGAGTTCTGGGGCCGGTGGCGAGCAGTACTTC
16	TRBD1	-	TRBV20-1	TRBJ1-6	CSAQKSGTGVNSPLHF	TGCAGTGCTCAGAAGTCCGGGACAGGGGTAAATTCACCCCTCCACTTT
14	-	-	TRBV24-1	TRBJ1-2	CATSESRVEYGHTF	TGTGCCACCAGTGAGAGCAGGGTTGAGTATGGCCACACTTTC
14	TRBD2	many	TRBV20-1	TRBJ2-3	CSAPLAGITDTQYF	TGCAGTGCTCCACTAGCGGGGATCACAGATACGCAGTATTTT
14	-	-	TRBV18	TRBJ1-1	CASSPLPQNTEAFF	TGTGCCAGCTCACCTCTTCCACAGAACACTGAAGCTTTCTTT
15	-	-	TRBV25-1	TRBJ1-2	CASSEIEGSSYGYTF	TGTGCCAGCAGTGAAATTGAGGGATCGAGCTATGGCTACACCTTC
17	TRBD1	many	TRBV7-9	TRBJ1-4	CASSFWTGMGANEKLFF	TGTGCCAGCAGCTTTTGGACAGGGATGGGTGCTAATGAAAAACTGTTTTTT
14	-	once	TRBV19	TRBJ1-1	CASSSQGQKSEAFF	TGTGCCAGTAGTTCACAGGGTCAGAAGTCTGAAGCTTTCTTT
14	-	many	TRBV29-1	TRBJ1-1	CSVEGGQTNTEAFF	TGCAGCGTTGAAGGCGGACAGACGAACACTGAAGCTTTCTTT
15	-	-	TRBV9	TRBJ1-2	CASSSAVAPNYGYTF	TGTGCCAGCAGCTCCGCCGTAGCTCCTAACTATGGCTACACCTTC
17	-	-	TRBV5-1	TRBJ2-3	CASSSEGQPGNTDTQYF	TGCGCCAGCAGCTCGGAGGGACAGCCTGGAAACACAGATACGCAGTATTTT
16	TRBD1	once	TRBV15	TRBJ1-4	CATSRDGQGANEKLFF	TGTGCCACCAGCAGAGATGGTCAGGGGGCTAATGAAAAACTGTTTTTT
15	TRBD1	-	TRBV19	TRBJ2-1	CAILINRGHYNEQFF	TGTGCCATTCTTATTAACAGGGGGCACTACAATGAGCAGTTCTTC
15	TRBD2	many	TRBV3-1	TRBJ2-3	CASSQGGLAGDTQYF	TGTGCCAGCAGCCAAGGTGGACTAGCGGGAGATACCCAGTATTTT
15	TRBD1	-	TRBV5-4	TRBJ1-6	CASSPEQGFNSPLHF	TGTGCCAGCAGCCCGGAACAGGGGTTCAATTCACCCCTCCACTTT